The next 17 T cell receptor beta chains were all read from a single sample in a study of blood T cell repertoires in COVID-19. Clones were sequenced by immunoSEQ multiplex PCR, and TCRdb holds only the in-frame ones, with some missing. The sample gives under 200,000 clones, about 85% of which show up once; 7% to 10% is in the top ten. The specimen sequenced was peripheral blood. The origin of the receptors is a woman aged 60-75 years with COVID-19, enrolled during active disease.

The chain employs TRBV6-6 and TRBJ2-2; TRBD1 matches at 7 bases. The CDR3 spans 14 residues. Germline-derived CDR1 and CDR2 are MNHNY and SVGAGI (reference sequence). With 7 bases clipped from V and 6 bases from J, the junction kept 8 bases outside the gene matches. This CDR3 is CASMRQGRPGELFF. In nucleotides, the CDR3 is TGTGCCAGCATGAGACAGGGTAGACCCGGGGAGCTGTTTTTT.

This rearrangement joins TRBV29-1 to TRBJ1-1; 9 bases map to TRBD1. Germline CDR1 and CDR2: SQVTM and ANQGSEA. The CDR3 totals 12 residues. The V and J ends lost 6 bases and 8 bases, in that order; junction bases with no gene match: 7. CDR3 residues: CSVTGGLAEAFF. The CDR3 coding sequence is TGCAGCGTGACAGGGGGACTGGCCGAAGCTTTCTTT. The variable domain in full, completed from reference TRBV29-1 and TRBJ1-1, reads SAVISQKPSRDICQRGTSLTIQCQVDSQVTMMFWYRQQPGQSLTLIATANQGSEATYESGFVIDKFPISRPNLTFSTLTVSNMSPEDSSIYLCSVTGGLAEAFFGQGTRLTVV.

This sequence joins TRBV15 and TRBJ2-4; possibly TRBD2 for D (7 bases). V gave up 2 bases and J gave up 1 base, with 27 bases separating them. The CDR3 spans 21 residues. Germline V lookup: CDR1 LNHNV, CDR2 YYDKDF (reference sequence). The CDR3: CATSRNSYGGGTSRAKNIQYF. Here the CDR3 DNA reads TGTGCCACCAGCAGAAACTCGTACGGCGGGGGCACGAGCAGGGCCAAAAACATTCAGTACTTC.

This chain joins TRBV7-2 and TRBJ2-1; TRBD2 matches 10 bases. Germline CDR1 SGHTA, CDR2 FQGNSA. The CDR3 is made up of 16 amino acids. Trimming cost V 1 base and J 7 bases; bases outside gene matches: 7. The CDR3 region is CASSLESVAGGNEQFF. CDR3 sequence (DNA): TGTGCCAGCAGCTTAGAGTCGGTAGCGGGAGGTAATGAGCAGTTCTTC.

This chain joins TRBV6-5 and TRBJ1-2, with 8 bases that match TRBD1. CDR3 length equals 13 residues. Germline trimming cut 2 bases from V and 8 bases from J; bases unmatched to any gene: 4. Germline-derived CDR1 and CDR2 are MNHEY and SVGAGI. CDR3 in DNA: TGTGCCAGCAGTTACCAGGGGGCGTACGGCTACACCTTC. Protein product: CASSYQGAYGYTF.

CDR3: CASSQDGPESGANVLTF. The CDR3 coding sequence is TGTGCCAGCAGCCAAGATGGGCCAGAGTCTGGGGCCAACGTCCTGACTTTC. V is TRBV3-1 (or the pseudogene TRBV3-2) and J is TRBJ2-6; D remains unclear. Trimming pared 0 bases from V and 1 base from J, leaving 10 bases between. Germline CDR1 reads LGHDT; CDR2 reads YNNKEL (reference sequence). This CDR3 region has 17 residues.

This rearrangement joins TRBV3-1 (or the pseudogene TRBV3-2) to TRBJ1-1; possible D gene TRBD1, 6 bases. CDR1 LGHDT and CDR2 YNNKEL come from the germline V gene (reference sequence). The CDR3 has 14 residues. The V and J ends lost 2 bases and 1 base respectively, with 8 bases between them. CDR3 DNA: TGTGCCAGCAGCCAATCGGACAGGAACACTGAAGCTTTCTTT. Protein: CASSQSDRNTEAFF.

This clone was counted a few times. The chain has TRBV9 and TRBJ2-7, with D possibly TRBD2 on 6 matching bases. The CDR3 length is 14 residues. In germline, CDR1 is SGDLS, CDR2 YYNGEE. Trimming took 0 bases from V and 7 from J, leaving 14 bases between them. The CDR3 DNA sequence: TGTGCCAGCAGCGTAGATACTAGCCCCCTGGAGCAGTACTTC. Its translation: CASSVDTSPLEQYF. Filled out from reference TRBV9 and TRBJ2-7, the complete variable domain reads DSGVTQTPKHLITATGQRVTLRCSPRSGDLSVYWYQQSLDQGLQFLIQYYNGEERAKGNILERFSAQQFPDLHSELNLSSLELGDSALYFCASSVDTSPLEQYFGPGTRLTVT.

The rearrangement uses TRBV29-1 and TRBJ1-4; D unclear. The CDR3 sequence is 10 residues long. V dropped 7 bases and J dropped 5 bases, with 5 bases sitting between them. Per the germline V gene, CDR1 is SQVTM and CDR2 is ANQGSEA. The CDR3 protein is CSALNEKLFF. In nucleotides, the CDR3 is TGCAGCGCCTTGAATGAAAAACTGTTTTTT.

The chain employs TRBV3-1 (or the pseudogene TRBV3-2) and TRBJ2-1, with TRBD1 matching 8 bases. Germline lookup yields CDR1 LGHDT and CDR2 YNNKEL (reference sequence). CDR3 size: 18 residues. V shed 2 bases, J shed 1 base, and the junction held 10 bases outside the gene matches. The CDR3 DNA is TGTGCCAGCAGCCAAACCCTAACAGGGGGTTGGTCCTACAATGAGCAGTTCTTC. Amino acids: CASSQTLTGGWSYNEQFF.

The chain recombines TRBV7-2 with TRBJ2-2, with D tentatively TRBD2 (5 bases). Per the germline V gene, CDR1 is SGHTA and CDR2 is FQGNSA. The germline V and J ends were trimmed by 3 bases and 0 bases, with 8 bases remaining between them. The CDR3 is 15 amino acids. This CDR3 is CASSFPGSNTGELFF. CDR3 nucleotides: TGTGCCAGCAGCTTTCCGGGATCGAACACCGGGGAGCTGTTTTTT.

For this clone: At one of its ends the junction is not consistent with the germline gene, which may arise from a read error. V gene TRBV7-2 combines with J gene TRBJ1-3, with D unresolved. CDR1 and CDR2 (germline): SGHTA, FQGNSA. The CDR3 is 15 residues long. CDR3 DNA sequence: TGTGCCAGCAGATTAGGACTTCTCTCTGGAAACACCATATATTTT. Encoded protein: CASRLGLLSGNTIYF. The complete variable domain, with remaining parts taken from reference TRBV7-2 and TRBJ1-3, reads GAGVSQSPSNKVTEKGKDVELRCDPISGHTALYWYRQSLGQGLEFLIYFQGNSAPDKSGLPSDRFSAERTGGSVSTLTIQRTQQEDSAVYLCASRLGLLSGNTIYFGEGSWLTVV.

The rearrangement links TRBV19 to TRBJ2-2; D is ambiguous. Between the trimmed V and J ends, which lost 0 bases and 4 bases, there was a span of 6 bases. Germline V CDR1 and CDR2: LNHDA, SQIVND (reference sequence). This CDR3 comprises 14 residues. CDR3 residues: CASSIDHFTGELFF. CDR3 coding DNA: TGTGCCAGTAGTATAGATCATTTCACCGGGGAGCTGTTTTTT. Drawing the rest from reference TRBV19 and TRBJ2-2, the complete variable domain is DGGITQSPKYLFRKEGQNVTLSCEQNLNHDAMYWYRQDPGQGLRLIYYSQIVNDFQKGDIAEGYSVSREKKESFPLTVTSAQKNPTAFYLCASSIDHFTGELFFGEGSRLTVL.

In nucleotides, the CDR3 is TGTGCCAGCTCACCGGGGGAGGGTGGCTACACCTTC. Translated: CASSPGEGGYTF. The chain couples TRBV18 to TRBJ1-2; weak D call: TRBD1 (5 bases). V shed 3 bases and J shed 7 bases, with 9 bases lying between them. The germline V gene encodes CDR1 KGHSH and CDR2 LQKENI. The CDR3 totals 12 residues.

The chain couples TRBV19 to TRBJ2-7; TRBD1 aligns across 9 bases. CDR3 length equals 14 residues. Germline V gene data show CDR1 as LNHDA and CDR2 as SQIVND (reference sequence). The ends lost 6 bases at V and 5 bases at J; junction bases unmatched: 8. This CDR3 is CASSRTGVVNEQYF. For the CDR3, the DNA is TGTGCCAGTAGCCGGACAGGGGTCGTCAACGAGCAGTACTTC.

This sequence joins TRBV19 and TRBJ1-6; D perhaps matches TRBD1 (5 bases). Germline CDR1 LNHDA, CDR2 SQIVND (reference sequence). V shed 6 bases and J shed 7 bases, with 19 bases lying between them. The CDR3 is made up of 16 amino acids. The CDR3 spells CASRTLQTATNSPLHF. CDR3 nucleotides: TGTGCCAGTAGAACTCTGCAGACAGCCACCAATTCACCCCTCCACTTT.

This clone has just a few counts. The V and J genes are TRBV19 and TRBJ1-2, with 8 bases matching TRBD1. The junction had 4 bases not matched to a gene; V was cut back by 3 bases and J by 7 bases. The CDR3 has 13 amino acids. CDR1 and CDR2 (germline): LNHDA, SQIVND (reference sequence). The CDR3 loop is CASSIQGAGGYTF. The DNA of the CDR3 is TGTGCCAGTAGTATTCAGGGGGCTGGTGGCTACACCTTC.